These T cell receptor beta chains were read from a single sample in a study of blood T cell repertoires in COVID-19. Using immunoSEQ multiplex PCR, the repertoire was profiled, and TCRdb retains in-frame clones only, with some absent. The sample lists around 110,000 clones, under 95% seen once, with 1% to 1.5% in the top ten. Sequencing input: peripheral blood. Receptor source: a woman in her thirties with acute or convalescent COVID-19. The CDR3 runs from the conserved cysteine through the conserved F or W. A D gene is named only where the DNA matches it firmly. The size of a clone is reported for some rows only, either as once, few or many, or as a class for expanded clones.

>-|TRBD2|TRBJ2-2|TRBV4-1
TGCGCCAGCAGAGTAGCGGGAGGGCCCTCCGGGGAGCTGTTTTTT
CASRVAGGPSGELFF
>few|-|TRBJ1-1|TRBV28
TGTGTAGCACGGGCCAGGGTTGGAATACCTGAAGCTTTCTTT
CVARARVGIPEAFF
>-|-|TRBJ1-2|TRBV6-5
TGTGCCAGCAGTTACTCAATGGGGGCGCCCGGCTACACCTTC
CASSYSMGAPGYTF
>once|-|TRBJ1-3|TRBV11-2
TGTGCCAGCAGCTTAGTTCGGGGAGGTGGAAACACCATATATTTT
CASSLVRGGGNTIYF
>-|-|TRBJ2-7|TRBV5-1
TGCGCCAGCAGCTCCCAAAGCCCCGCTTACGAGCAGTACTTC
CASSSQSPAYEQYF
>-|-|TRBJ2-1|TRBV11-2
TGTGCCAGCAGCTTAGATTATAGCGGATACAATGAGCAGTTCTTC
CASSLDYSGYNEQFF
>-|-|TRBJ1-1|TRBV10-2
TGCGCCAGCAGTGTCGGGACTCCTTACACTGAAGCTTTCTTT
CASSVGTPYTEAFF
>-|TRBD2|TRBJ2-1|TRBV18
TGTGCCAGCTCACCATGGCAGACTAGCGGGATCCACAATGAGCAGTTCTTC
CASSPWQTSGIHNEQFF
>-|-|TRBJ1-1|TRBV3-1/TRBV3-2
TGTGCCAGCAGCCAAATGTGGCAGAACACTGAAGCTTTCTTT
CASSQMWQNTEAFF
>-|TRBD1|TRBJ1-2|TRBV19
TGTGCCAGTAGGGTCCGGGACAGGGGGTTTGGCTACACCTTC
CASRVRDRGFGYTF
>-|-|TRBJ2-1|TRBV4-3
TGCGCCAGCAGCCAGGCTGGTAGCGGATCCTACAATGAGCAGTTCTTC
CASSQAGSGSYNEQFF
>-|TRBD1|TRBJ2-7|TRBV29-1
TGCAGCGTAAAGACAGGGGGCCACGAGCAGTACTTC
CSVKTGGHEQYF
>-|TRBD1|TRBJ2-7|TRBV11-2
TGTGCCAGCAGCGCGAAAAAACAGGGGGCCTACGAGCAGTACTTC
CASSAKKQGAYEQYF
>many|TRBD1|TRBJ1-6|TRBV7-2
TGTGCCAGCAGCCAACGACAGGGGAGCGGTTCACCCCTCCACTTT
CASSQRQGSGSPLHF
>-|TRBD1|TRBJ1-6|TRBV2
TGTGCCAGCTTCGGGACAGGAAATTCACCCCTCCACTTT
CASFGTGNSPLHF
>-|-|TRBJ1-1|TRBV4-2
TGTGCCAGCAGCCAAGAGACTTTGGCAGCCTATTTCTTT
CASSQETLAAYFF